One sample yielded the 27 T cell receptor beta chains listed below, sequenced in a study of T cell changes during pregnancy in multiple sclerosis. Assay used: immunoSEQ multiplex PCR; TCRdb lists only in-frame clones, some missing. The table lists about 80,000 clones, approximately 90% of them singletons. Material: peripheral blood, obtained before pregnancy. Receptors originate from a female donor with multiple sclerosis, enrolled in a pregnancy study.

The chain uses TRBV19 and TRBJ1-5, with 8 nucleotides matching TRBD1. The CDR3 is 15 amino acids. Germline CDR1 LNHDA, CDR2 SQIVND (reference sequence). The J segment lost 2 bases and the V segment lost 6 bases, leaving 6 bases of the junction unmatched. Written as DNA, the CDR3 is TGTGCCAGTAGGAGACAGGGGTCCGGCAATCAGCCCCAGCATTTT. It is translated as CASRRQGSGNQPQHF.

This chain joins TRBV28 and TRBJ2-1, with D possibly being TRBD1 (6 bases). Germline CDR1 is MDHEN and CDR2 is SYDVKM. V shed 8 bases and J shed 4 bases, with 21 bases lying between them. The CDR3 sequence is 16 residues long. The DNA for the CDR3 is TGTGCCAGCGGCTATCCAGACAGGACGCGATACAATGAGCAGTTCTTC. Amino acid sequence: CASGYPDRTRYNEQFF.

The chain combines TRBV4-3 with TRBJ1-2; 9 nucleotides align to TRBD1. Germline V gene sequence: CDR1 LGHNA, CDR2 YSLEER. CDR3 size: 15 residues. V dropped 1 base and J dropped 4; count of bases not matched to a gene: 4. The CDR3 DNA reads as TGCGCCAGCAGCCAAGCAACAGGGGGCGTCTATGGCTACACCTTC. This codes for CASSQATGGVYGYTF.

The V call is TRBV7-8, the J call TRBJ1-5; D perhaps matches TRBD1 (6 bases). The germline V and J ends were trimmed by 4 bases and 7 bases, with 14 bases remaining between them. CDR3 length: 14 amino acids. The V gene's germline CDR1 is SGHVS and CDR2 FQNEAQ. This chain's CDR3 is CASSSARRGQPQHF. The CDR3 coding sequence is TGTGCCAGCAGCTCGGCCCGCAGGGGACAGCCCCAGCATTTT.

V usage is TRBV4-3 and J usage is TRBJ2-7; D perhaps matches TRBD2 (5 bases). V lost 0 bases, J lost 4 bases, and 16 bases lay in between. CDR1 and CDR2 from the germline V gene are LGHNA and YSLEER. The CDR3 is 16 residues long. The CDR3 nucleotides are TGCGCCAGCAGCCAAGAGTCCGGAGGAGGATGGTACGAGCAGTACTTC. It yields the protein CASSQESGGGWYEQYF.

V and J are TRBV23-1 and TRBJ1-2; no clear D gene. TRBV23-1 is classed as an ORF, of uncertain function. The CDR3 is 10 residues long. The ends were cut back, 6 bases at V and 8 bases at J, with 7 bases in the middle. Here the CDR3 DNA reads TGCGCCAGCAGGTTCGAGGGCTACACCTTC. Amino acids: CASRFEGYTF.

The chain's CDR3 is CASSQDRGGSTDTQYF. The CDR3 nucleotides read TGCGCCAGCAGCCAAGATCGCGGGGGGAGCACAGATACGCAGTATTTT. V is TRBV4-3 and J is TRBJ2-3; 8 nucleotides line up with TRBD2. The junction had 2 bases not matched to a gene; V was cut back by 0 bases and J by 0 bases. CDR1 is LGHNA, CDR2 YSLEER, per germline. The CDR3 length is 16 residues.

The chain carries TRBV7-2 and TRBJ2-5; 11 bases are a match to TRBD2. The V gene end was trimmed by 5 bases and the J gene end by 4 bases; junction bases not matched to a gene: 15. Germline lookup yields CDR1 SGHTA and CDR2 FQGNSA. This CDR3 has 18 amino acids. The CDR3 loop is CASSPNFPSGGHLETQYF. The CDR3 DNA reads TGTGCCAGCAGCCCTAATTTTCCTAGCGGGGGGCACTTAGAGACCCAGTACTTC. Full variable domain (remainder filled in from reference TRBV7-2 and TRBJ2-5): GAGVSQSPSNKVTEKGKDVELRCDPISGHTALYWYRQSLGQGLEFLIYFQGNSAPDKSGLPSDRFSAERTGGSVSTLTIQRTQQEDSAVYLCASSPNFPSGGHLETQYFGPGTRLLVL.

The chain links TRBV18 to TRBJ2-7; no clear D. The CDR3 has 11 residues. CDR1 is KGHSH, CDR2 LQKENI, per germline. Between the trimmed V and J ends, which lost 6 bases and 5 bases, there was a span of 8 bases. The CDR3 DNA sequence: TGTGCCAGCTCTAGCTTCCACGAGCAGTACTTC. It codes for CASSSFHEQYF.

This clone has a single count. This sequence joins TRBV7-3 and TRBJ2-2; D is undetermined. V lost 0 bases and J 4 bases, leaving 6 bases between the germline ends. Germline V gene lookup returns CDR1 SGHTA and CDR2 FQGTGA. This CDR3 comprises 14 residues. DNA for the CDR3: TGTGCCAGCAGCTTAACGGCCAGCACCGGGGAGCTGTTTTTT. This gives the protein CASSLTASTGELFF.

The rearrangement joins TRBV19 to TRBJ2-2; 7 bases line up with TRBD2. In germline, CDR1 is LNHDA, CDR2 SQIVND (reference sequence). The trim removed 7 bases at V and 1 base at J, leaving 9 bases unmatched. CDR3 length: 16 residues. CDR3 coding DNA: TGTGCCAGTACGGGGATGCGCGGGGGGAACACCGGGGAGCTGTTTTTT. It is translated as CASTGMRGGNTGELFF.

The chain links TRBV6-5 to TRBJ2-5; D possibly corresponds to TRBD2 (6 bases). In germline, CDR1 is MNHEY, CDR2 SVGAGI. V gave up 6 bases and J gave up 5 bases, with 16 bases separating them. There are 14 residues in the CDR3. CDR3 nucleotides: TGTGCCAGCAGCCCCCGAGCGGGCAGGGAGACCCAGTACTTC. It translates to CASSPRAGRETQYF.

A few counts support this clone. The chain couples TRBV5-5 to TRBJ1-2, with TRBD1 as a possible D gene (6 bases). Germline CDR1 and CDR2: SGHKS and YYEKEE (reference sequence). This CDR3 comprises 15 residues. The V gene lost 1 base and the J gene lost 4 bases, with 14 bases spanning the gap. The CDR3 DNA follows: TGTGCCAGCAGCTTGCAGGGGCTTTCGAGCTATGGCTACACCTTC. As protein: CASSLQGLSSYGYTF. Combining the CDR3 with reference TRBV5-5 and TRBJ1-2 gives the whole variable domain DAGVTQSPTHLIKTRGQQVTLRCSPISGHKSVSWYQQVLGQGPQFIFQYYEKEERGRGNFPDRFSARQFPNYSSELNVNALLLGDSALYLCASSLQGLSSYGYTFGSGTRLTVV.

The gene calls are TRBV27 and TRBJ1-1; a weak D match, TRBD1 (6 bases). V lost 5 bases, J lost 4 bases, and 14 bases lay in between. Germline loops: CDR1 MNHEY, CDR2 SMNVEV (reference sequence). The CDR3 length is 14 residues. The CDR3 reads CASSRGRGGTEAFF. The CDR3 DNA reads TGTGCCAGCAGTAGGGGCAGGGGCGGCACTGAAGCTTTCTTT.

The rearrangement links TRBV13 to TRBJ1-1; no reliable D call. V was trimmed by 4 bases and J by 1 base, leaving 10 bases between them. This CDR3 has 14 amino acids. CDR1 and CDR2 (germline): PRHDT, FYEKMQ (reference sequence). CDR3 loop: CASSSEGPNTEAFF. The CDR3 region has the DNA TGTGCCAGCAGCTCGGAGGGTCCGAACACTGAAGCTTTCTTT.

This chain links TRBV10-3 with TRBJ2-3; 13 bases fit TRBD2. The CDR3 is made up of 15 amino acids. Germline V lookup: CDR1 ENHRY, CDR2 SYGVKD. Trimming at V came to 10 bases and at J to 4 bases, leaving 8 bases not matched to a gene. The CDR3, as DNA: TGTGCCACTTCCGGGACTAGCGGGGCGGCAGATACGCAGTATTTT. Translated: CATSGTSGAADTQYF.

The chain joins TRBV2 to TRBJ1-1; tentative D call: TRBD1 (5 bases). V was trimmed by 7 bases and J by 2 bases, leaving 11 bases between them. The CDR3 totals 13 residues. Per germline, CDR1 SNHLY and CDR2 FYNNEI. DNA for the CDR3: TGTGCCAGCAAGGCGGGGCGTAACACTGAAGCTTTCTTT. Encoded protein: CASKAGRNTEAFF.

Only one count was recorded for this clone. This chain links TRBV7-8 with TRBJ2-1; D gene ambiguous. Trimming took off 1 base at V and 3 bases at J, with 10 bases between the two ends. From germline, CDR1 is SGHVS and CDR2 FQNEAQ. The CDR3 contains 15 residues. CDR3 protein: CASSLGLVSYNEQFF. The CDR3 DNA is TGTGCCAGCAGCTTAGGACTCGTAAGCTACAATGAGCAGTTCTTC. The whole variable domain, remainder taken from reference TRBV7-8 and TRBJ2-1, is GAGVSQSPRYKVAKRGQDVALRCDPISGHVSLFWYQQALGQGPEFLTYFQNEAQLDKSGLPSDRFFAERPEGSVSTLKIQRTQQEDSAVYLCASSLGLVSYNEQFFGPGTRLTVL.

The chain combines TRBV19 with TRBJ1-1; D gene uncertain. V was clipped by 2 bases and J by 1 base, with 8 bases between them. The CDR3 totals 14 residues. Germline values: CDR1 LNHDA, CDR2 SQIVND (reference sequence). The CDR3 DNA is TGTGCCAGTAGTATAACACTAACGAACACTGAAGCTTTCTTT. It encodes CASSITLTNTEAFF.

This chain uses TRBV28 with TRBJ2-7; 8 bases are a match to TRBD1. The CDR3 sequence is 16 residues long. Germline V gives CDR1 MDHEN, CDR2 SYDVKM. V shed 7 bases and J 2 bases; nucleotides not matched to a gene: 13. CDR3: CASTLGQGEGTYEQYF. The DNA for the CDR3 is TGTGCCAGCACCCTAGGACAGGGTGAGGGAACCTACGAGCAGTACTTC.

The chain couples TRBV5-1 to TRBJ2-3; 8 bases align to TRBD2. There are 16 residues in the CDR3. CDR1 and CDR2 (germline): SGHRS, YFSETQ. With V trimmed by 3 bases and J by 1 base, 7 bases remained unmatched. The CDR3 is CASSSGRGDRTDTQYF. The DNA for the CDR3 is TGCGCCAGCAGCTCGGGGCGGGGGGATCGCACAGATACGCAGTATTTT.

The CDR3 DNA reads as TGTGCCTGGAGTTCCGGCCAGGGAAGTCAGCCCCAGCATTTT. It yields the protein CAWSSGQGSQPQHF. The rearrangement joins TRBV30 to TRBJ1-5; D perhaps matches TRBD1 (5 bases). This CDR3 has 14 residues. Trimming stripped 2 bases from V and 6 bases from J, with 14 bases between. CDR1 and CDR2 (germline): GTSNPN, SVGIG (reference sequence).

V gene TRBV10-3 combines with J gene TRBJ2-5; TRBD1 matches at 11 bases. The germline V gene encodes CDR1 ENHRY and CDR2 SYGVKD. CDR3 size: 16 residues. With 3 bases clipped from V and 5 bases from J, the junction kept 8 bases outside the gene matches. The CDR3 DNA is TGTGCCATCAGTGACCGGACAGGGGGCTCAAGCGAGACCCAGTACTTC. It is translated as CAISDRTGGSSETQYF.

The V gene is TRBV5-1, the J gene TRBJ2-7; no firm D call. Looked up from germline, CDR1 is SGHRS and CDR2 is YFSETQ. CDR3 length: 13 residues. Trimming pared 3 bases from V and 6 bases from J, leaving 13 bases between. The CDR3 bases are TGCGCCAGCAGCTCCGGGTCCCCTCGCGAGCAGTACTTC. Protein sequence: CASSSGSPREQYF.

This rearrangement joins TRBV6-5 to TRBJ1-6; D gene uncertain. The ends were cut back, 2 bases at V and 9 bases at J, with 8 bases in the middle. CDR1 and CDR2 from the germline V gene are MNHEY and SVGAGI. The CDR3 is 13 amino acids. Here the CDR3 DNA reads TGTGCCAGCAGTTACGGCTGGGCTTCACCCCTCCACTTT. Encoded protein: CASSYGWASPLHF.

The V and J genes are TRBV9 and TRBJ2-2, with 9 bases fitting TRBD2. Germline V lookup: CDR1 SGDLS, CDR2 YYNGEE. The CDR3 is made up of 17 amino acids. The ends lost 0 bases at V and 7 bases at J; junction bases unmatched: 10. CDR3 DNA sequence: TGTGCCAGCAGCGTAGGAATCCTAGCGGGGCGGAGCGGGGAGCTGTTTTTT. Its translation is CASSVGILAGRSGELFF.

DNA for the CDR3: TGTGCCAGCAGGACAGCGGGTCAAACTAGTGGCTACACCTTC. Amino acid sequence: CASRTAGQTSGYTF. The rearrangement uses TRBV5-4 and TRBJ1-2, with D possibly TRBD1 on 5 matching bases. CDR3 length: 14 amino acids. The V gene's germline CDR1 is SGHNT and CDR2 YYREEE (reference sequence). Between the trimmed V and J ends, which lost 5 bases and 7 bases, there was a span of 18 bases.